This T cell receptor (beta chain) was captured in a study of T cell responses to AZD1222 COVID-19 vaccine. Study-wide results and caveats: Among vaccine-associated CD4 TCRs, coverage spanned spike, with dominance at 160-218 and 743-854. Clonal diversity was possibly underestimated, and white British individuals and females predominated among donors.

A note on this clone: Its antigen remains unidentified.

Method: immunoSEQ multiplex PCR; TCRdb's copy keeps in-frame clones and lacks some. The sample lists over 130,000 clones, roughly 91% occurring once. Sequencing used peripheral blood, obtained 28 days after the second AZD1222 dose. This TCR came from an adult who received the AZD1222 COVID-19 vaccine.

DNA of the CDR3: TGTGCCAGCAATTCGGGTGGACAGAGTGAAAAACTGTTTTTT. Translating it yields CASNSGGQSEKLFF. V and J are TRBV2 and TRBJ1-4, with D possibly matching TRBD1 (6 bases). The CDR3 is 14 residues long. The V gene's germline CDR1 is SNHLY and CDR2 FYNNEI. The V gene lost 7 bases and the J gene lost 7 bases, with 16 bases spanning the gap. Filled out from reference TRBV2 and TRBJ1-4, the complete variable domain reads EPEVTQTPSHQVTQMGQEVILRCVPISNHLYFYWYRQILGQKVEFLVSFYNNEISEKSEIFDDQFSVERPDGSNFTLKIRSTKLEDSAMYFCASNSGGQSEKLFFGSGTQLSVL.